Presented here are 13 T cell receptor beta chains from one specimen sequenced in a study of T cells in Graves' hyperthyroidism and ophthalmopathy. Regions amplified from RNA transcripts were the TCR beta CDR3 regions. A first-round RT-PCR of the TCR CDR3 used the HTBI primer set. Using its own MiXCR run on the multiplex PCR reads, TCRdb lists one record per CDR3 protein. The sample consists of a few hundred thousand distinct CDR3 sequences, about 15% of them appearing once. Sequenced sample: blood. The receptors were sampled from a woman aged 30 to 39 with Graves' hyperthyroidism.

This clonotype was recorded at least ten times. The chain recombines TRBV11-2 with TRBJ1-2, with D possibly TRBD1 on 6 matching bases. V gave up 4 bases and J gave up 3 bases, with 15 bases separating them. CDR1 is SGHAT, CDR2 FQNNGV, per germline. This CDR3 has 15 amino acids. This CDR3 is CASSSITGSDYGYTF. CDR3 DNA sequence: TGTGCCAGCAGCTCTATCACAGGGTCTGACTATGGCTACACCTTC.

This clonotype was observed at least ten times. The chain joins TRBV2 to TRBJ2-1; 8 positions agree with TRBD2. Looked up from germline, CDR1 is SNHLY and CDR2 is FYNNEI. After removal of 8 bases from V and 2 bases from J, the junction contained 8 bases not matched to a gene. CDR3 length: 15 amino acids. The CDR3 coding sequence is TGTGCCAGCCAACCTCTAGCGGGTACCTACAATGAGCAGTTCTTC. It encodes CASQPLAGTYNEQFF.

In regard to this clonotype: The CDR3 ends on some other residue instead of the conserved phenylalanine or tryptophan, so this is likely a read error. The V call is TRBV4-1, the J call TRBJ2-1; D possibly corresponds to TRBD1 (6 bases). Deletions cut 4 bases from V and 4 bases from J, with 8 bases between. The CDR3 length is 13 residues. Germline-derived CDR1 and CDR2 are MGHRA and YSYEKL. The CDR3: CASSRDRYNEQFS. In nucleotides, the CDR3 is TGCGCCAGCAGCCGTGACAGGTACAATGAGCAGTTCTCC.

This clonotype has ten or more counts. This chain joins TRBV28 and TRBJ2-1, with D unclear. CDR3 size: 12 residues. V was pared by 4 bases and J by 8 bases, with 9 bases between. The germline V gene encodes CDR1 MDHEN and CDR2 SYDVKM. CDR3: CASSSILDEQFF. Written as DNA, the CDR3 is TGTGCCAGCAGTTCTATCTTGGATGAGCAGTTCTTC.

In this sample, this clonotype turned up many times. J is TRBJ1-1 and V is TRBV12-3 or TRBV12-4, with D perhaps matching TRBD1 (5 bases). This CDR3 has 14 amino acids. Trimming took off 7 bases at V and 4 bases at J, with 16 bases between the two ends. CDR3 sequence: CASNQPPGGTEAFF. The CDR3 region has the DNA TGTGCCAGCAACCAACCCCCGGGGGGCACTGAAGCTTTCTTT.

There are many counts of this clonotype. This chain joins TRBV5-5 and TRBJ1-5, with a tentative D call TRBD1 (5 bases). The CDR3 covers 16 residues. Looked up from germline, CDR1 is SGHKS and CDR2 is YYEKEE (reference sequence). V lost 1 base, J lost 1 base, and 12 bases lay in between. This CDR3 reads CASSLLAGGSNQPQHF. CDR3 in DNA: TGTGCCAGCAGCTTGCTAGCCGGGGGAAGCAATCAGCCCCAGCATTTT.

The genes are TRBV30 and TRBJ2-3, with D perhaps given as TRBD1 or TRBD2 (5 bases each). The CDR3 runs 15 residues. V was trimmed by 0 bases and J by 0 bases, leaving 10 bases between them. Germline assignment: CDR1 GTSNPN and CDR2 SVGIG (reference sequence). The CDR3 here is CAWSVSGLSTDTQYF. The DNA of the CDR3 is TGTGCCTGGAGTGTATCGGGGCTTAGCACAGATACGCAGTATTTT.

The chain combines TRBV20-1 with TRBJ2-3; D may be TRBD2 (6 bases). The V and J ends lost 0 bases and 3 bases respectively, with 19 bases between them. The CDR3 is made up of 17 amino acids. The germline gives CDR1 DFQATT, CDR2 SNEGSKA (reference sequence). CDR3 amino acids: CSARDGRSPAGTDTQYF. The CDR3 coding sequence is TGCAGTGCTAGAGATGGTCGGAGTCCCGCGGGGACAGATACGCAGTATTTT.

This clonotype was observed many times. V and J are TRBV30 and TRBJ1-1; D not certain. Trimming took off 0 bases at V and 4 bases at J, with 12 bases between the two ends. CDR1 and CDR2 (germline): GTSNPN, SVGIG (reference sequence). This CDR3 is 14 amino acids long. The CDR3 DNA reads TGTGCCTGGAGTGTACAAGGAGGTCTCACTGAAGCTTTCTTT. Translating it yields CAWSVQGGLTEAFF.

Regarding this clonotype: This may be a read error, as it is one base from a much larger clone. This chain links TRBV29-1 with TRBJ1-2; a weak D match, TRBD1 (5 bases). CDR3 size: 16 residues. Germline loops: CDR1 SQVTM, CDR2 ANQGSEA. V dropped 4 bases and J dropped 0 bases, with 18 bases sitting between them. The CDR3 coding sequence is TGCAGCGTTGGGGGGGGAGGCCAGAGCTCTAACTATGGCTACACCTTC. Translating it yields CSVGGGGQSSNYGYTF.

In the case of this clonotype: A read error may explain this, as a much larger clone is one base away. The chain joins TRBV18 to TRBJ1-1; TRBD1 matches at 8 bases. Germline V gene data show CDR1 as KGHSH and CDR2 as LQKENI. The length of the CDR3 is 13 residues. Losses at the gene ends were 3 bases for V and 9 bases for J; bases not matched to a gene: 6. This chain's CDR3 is CASSPRGQTKAFF. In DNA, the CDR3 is TGTGCCAGCTCACCCAGGGGGCAGACTAAAGCTTTCTTT.

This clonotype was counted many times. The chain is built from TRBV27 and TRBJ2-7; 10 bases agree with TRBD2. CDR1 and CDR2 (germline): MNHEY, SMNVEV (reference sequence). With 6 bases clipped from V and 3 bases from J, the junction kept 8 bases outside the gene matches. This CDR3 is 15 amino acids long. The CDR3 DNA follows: TGTGCCAGCAGCGTCGGACTAGCGGAGAACTACGAGCAGTACTTC. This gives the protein CASSVGLAENYEQYF.

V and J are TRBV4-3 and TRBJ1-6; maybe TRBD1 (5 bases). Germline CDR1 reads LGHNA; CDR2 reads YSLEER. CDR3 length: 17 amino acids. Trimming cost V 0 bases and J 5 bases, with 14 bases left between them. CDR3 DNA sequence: TGCGCCAGCAGCCAAGAAGCGTCTGACAGAGATAATTCACCCCTCCACTTT. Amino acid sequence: CASSQEASDRDNSPLHF.